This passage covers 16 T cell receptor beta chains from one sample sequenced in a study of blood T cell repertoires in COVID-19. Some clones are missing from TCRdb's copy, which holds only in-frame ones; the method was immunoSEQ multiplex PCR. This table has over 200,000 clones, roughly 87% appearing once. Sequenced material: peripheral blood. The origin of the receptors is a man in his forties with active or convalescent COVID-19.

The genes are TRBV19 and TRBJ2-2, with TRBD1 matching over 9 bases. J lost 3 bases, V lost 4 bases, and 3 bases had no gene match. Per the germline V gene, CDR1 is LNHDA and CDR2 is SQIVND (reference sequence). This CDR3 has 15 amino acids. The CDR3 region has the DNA TGTGCCAGTAGTAAGCGACAGGGGGACACCGGGGAGCTGTTTTTT. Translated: CASSKRQGDTGELFF.

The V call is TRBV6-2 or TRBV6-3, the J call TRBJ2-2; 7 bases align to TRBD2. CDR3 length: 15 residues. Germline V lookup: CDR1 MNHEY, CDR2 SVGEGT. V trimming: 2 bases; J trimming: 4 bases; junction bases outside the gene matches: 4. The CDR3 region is CASSYDGRTTGELFF. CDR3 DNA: TGTGCCAGCAGTTACGACGGGAGGACCACCGGGGAGCTGTTTTTT.

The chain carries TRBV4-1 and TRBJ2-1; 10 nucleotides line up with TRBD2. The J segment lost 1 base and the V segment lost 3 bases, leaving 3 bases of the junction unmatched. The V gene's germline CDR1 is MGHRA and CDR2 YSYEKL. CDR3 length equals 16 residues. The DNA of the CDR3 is TGCGCCAGCAGCCAGCCGACTAGCGGGTCCTACAATGAGCAGTTCTTC. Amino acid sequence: CASSQPTSGSYNEQFF.

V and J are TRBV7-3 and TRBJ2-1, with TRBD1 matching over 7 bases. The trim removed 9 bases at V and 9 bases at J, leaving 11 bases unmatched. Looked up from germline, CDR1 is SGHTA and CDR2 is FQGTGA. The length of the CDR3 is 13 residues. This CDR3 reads CASSVDRAREQFF. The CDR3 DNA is TGTGCCAGTTCCGTCGACAGGGCCCGTGAGCAGTTCTTC.

Here the CDR3 reads CASSQTENTEAFF. The DNA for the CDR3 is TGTGCCAGCAGTCAGACAGAGAACACTGAAGCTTTCTTT. This chain connects TRBV3-1 (or the pseudogene TRBV3-2) to TRBJ1-1; a possible D gene is TRBD1 (5 bases). Germline CDR1 reads LGHDT; CDR2 reads YNNKEL (reference sequence). The CDR3 consists of 13 residues. V was pared by 6 bases and J by 1 base, with 9 bases between.

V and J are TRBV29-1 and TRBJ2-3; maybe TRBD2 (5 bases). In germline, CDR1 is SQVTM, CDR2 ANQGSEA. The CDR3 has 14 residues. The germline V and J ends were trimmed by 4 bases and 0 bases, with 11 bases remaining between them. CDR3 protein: CSVASLTSTDTQYF. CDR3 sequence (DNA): TGCAGCGTTGCTAGCTTAACTAGCACAGATACGCAGTATTTT.

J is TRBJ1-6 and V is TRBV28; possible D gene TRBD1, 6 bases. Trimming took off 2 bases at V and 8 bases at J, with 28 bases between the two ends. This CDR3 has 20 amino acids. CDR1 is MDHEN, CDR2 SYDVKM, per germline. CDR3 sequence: CASSLRGMGRDPEFYSPLHF. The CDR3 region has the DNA TGTGCCAGCAGTTTAAGGGGGATGGGGAGGGACCCCGAGTTTTATTCACCCCTCCACTTT.

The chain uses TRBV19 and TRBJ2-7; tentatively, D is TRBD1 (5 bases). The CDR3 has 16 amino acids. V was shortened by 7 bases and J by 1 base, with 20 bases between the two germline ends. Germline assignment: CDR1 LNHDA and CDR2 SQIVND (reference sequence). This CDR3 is CASTPSWGQPSYEQYF. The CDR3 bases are TGTGCCAGTACCCCCTCGTGGGGCCAGCCTTCCTACGAGCAGTACTTC.

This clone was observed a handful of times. CDR3 bases: TGCGCCAGCAGTGTGAGCGGGAGATGGTCCGGGGAGCTGTTTTTT. Residues: CASSVSGRWSGELFF. The chain couples TRBV10-2 to TRBJ2-2, with 8 bases fitting TRBD2. Germline loops: CDR1 WSHSY, CDR2 SAAADI. The CDR3 consists of 15 residues. The V and J ends lost 4 bases and 6 bases, in that order; junction bases with no gene match: 7.

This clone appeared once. CDR3 sequence reads: CASSKGTPRSDTQYF. The DNA for the CDR3 is TGTGCCAGCAGCAAGGGGACTCCCAGGTCAGATACGCAGTATTTT. The rearrangement joins TRBV7-3 to TRBJ2-3, with TRBD2 as a possible D gene (6 bases). Germline V gene sequence: CDR1 SGHTA, CDR2 FQGTGA. The CDR3 consists of 15 residues. Trimming cost V 5 bases and J 4 bases, with 16 bases left between them.

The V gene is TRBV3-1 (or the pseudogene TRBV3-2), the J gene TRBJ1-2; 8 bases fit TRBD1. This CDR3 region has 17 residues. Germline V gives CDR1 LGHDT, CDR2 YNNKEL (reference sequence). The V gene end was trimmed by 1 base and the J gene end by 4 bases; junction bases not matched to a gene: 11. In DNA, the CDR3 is TGTGCCAGCAGCCAAGGGACAGGGCGCCGACTCTTCTATGGCTACACCTTC. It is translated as CASSQGTGRRLFYGYTF.

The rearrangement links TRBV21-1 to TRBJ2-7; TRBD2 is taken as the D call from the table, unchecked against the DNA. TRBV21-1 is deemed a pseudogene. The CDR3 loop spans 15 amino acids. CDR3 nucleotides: TGTGCCAGCAGCAATATGCCCGGGGGTAACTACGAGCAGTACTTC. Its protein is CASSNMPGGNYEQYF.

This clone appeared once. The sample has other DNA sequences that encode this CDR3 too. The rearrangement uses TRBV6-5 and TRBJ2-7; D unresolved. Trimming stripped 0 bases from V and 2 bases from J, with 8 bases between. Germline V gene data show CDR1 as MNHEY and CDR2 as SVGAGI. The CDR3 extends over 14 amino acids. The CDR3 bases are TGTGCCAGCAGTTACTCGGGCACCGCCTACGAGCAGTACTTC. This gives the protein CASSYSGTAYEQYF.

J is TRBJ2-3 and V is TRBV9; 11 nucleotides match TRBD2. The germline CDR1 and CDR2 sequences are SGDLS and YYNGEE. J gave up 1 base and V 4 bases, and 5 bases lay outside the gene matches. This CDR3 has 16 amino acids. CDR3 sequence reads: CASSPGGLAGTDTQYF. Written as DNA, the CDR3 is TGTGCCAGCAGCCCAGGGGGACTAGCGGGCACAGATACGCAGTATTTT.

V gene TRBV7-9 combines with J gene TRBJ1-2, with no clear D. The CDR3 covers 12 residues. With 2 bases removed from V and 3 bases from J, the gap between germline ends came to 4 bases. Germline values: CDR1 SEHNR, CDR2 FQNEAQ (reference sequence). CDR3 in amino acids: CASSLPDYGYTF. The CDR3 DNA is TGTGCCAGCAGCTTACCCGACTATGGCTACACCTTC.

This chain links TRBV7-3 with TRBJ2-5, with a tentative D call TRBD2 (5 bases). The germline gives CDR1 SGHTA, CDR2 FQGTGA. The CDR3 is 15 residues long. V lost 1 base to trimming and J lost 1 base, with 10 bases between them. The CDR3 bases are TGTGCCAGCAGCTTAAAGAGGGATACCCAAGAGACCCAGTACTTC. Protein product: CASSLKRDTQETQYF.